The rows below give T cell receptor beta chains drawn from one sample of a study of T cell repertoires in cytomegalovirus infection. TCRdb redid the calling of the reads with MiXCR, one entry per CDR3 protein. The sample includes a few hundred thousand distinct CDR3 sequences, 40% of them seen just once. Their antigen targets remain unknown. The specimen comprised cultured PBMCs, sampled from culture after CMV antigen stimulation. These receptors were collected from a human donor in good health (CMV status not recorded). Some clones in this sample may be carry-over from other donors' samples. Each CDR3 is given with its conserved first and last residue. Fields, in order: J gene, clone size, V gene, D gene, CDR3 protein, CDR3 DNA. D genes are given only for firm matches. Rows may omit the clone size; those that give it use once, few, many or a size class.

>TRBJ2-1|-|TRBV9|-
CASSVGTANHNEQFF
TGTGCCAGCAGCGTAGGGACTGCGAACCACAATGAGCAGTTCTTC
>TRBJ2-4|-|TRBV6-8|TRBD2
CASKEGTSGINIQYF
TGTGCCAGCAAAGAAGGGACTAGCGGGATTAACATTCAGTACTTC
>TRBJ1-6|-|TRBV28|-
CASSRLPSYNSPLHF
TGTGCCAGCAGCCGACTTCCCTCCTATAATTCACCCCTCCACTTT
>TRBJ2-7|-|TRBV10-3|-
CAISEFGQAYEQYF
TGTGCCATCAGTGAGTTTGGGCAGGCCTACGAGCAGTACTTC
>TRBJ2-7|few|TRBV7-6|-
CASSLASTFYEQYF
TGTGCCAGCAGCTTAGCCTCGACATTTTACGAGCAGTACTTC
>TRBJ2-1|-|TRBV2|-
CASTGSSFYNEQFF
TGTGCCAGCACAGGGAGTAGTTTCTACAATGAGCAGTTCTTC
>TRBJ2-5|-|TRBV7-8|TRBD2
CASSLGTLAGVQETQYF
TGTGCCAGCAGCTTAGGGACCTTAGCGGGGGTCCAAGAGACCCAGTACTTC
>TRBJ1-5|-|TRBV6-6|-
CASRPPGSQDQPQHF
TGTGCCAGCAGGCCGCCGGGCAGTCAGGATCAGCCCCAGCATTTT
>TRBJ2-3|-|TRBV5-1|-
CASSAARPDTQYF
TGCGCCAGCAGCGCCGCCCGACCGGATACGCAGTATTTT
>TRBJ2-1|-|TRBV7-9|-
CASSLTNTYNEQFF
TGTGCCAGCAGCTTGACAAATACCTACAATGAGCAGTTCTTC
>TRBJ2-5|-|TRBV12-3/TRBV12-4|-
CASSLLAGQPRTQYF
TGTGCCAGCAGCCTACTCGCGGGACAGCCTAGGACCCAGTACTTC
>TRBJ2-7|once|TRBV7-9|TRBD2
CASESGGKGEQYF
TGTGCCAGCGAATCGGGGGGAAAGGGCGAGCAGTACTTC
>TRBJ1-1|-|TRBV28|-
CASSLWVRIGARTEAFF
TGTGCCAGCAGTTTATGGGTTCGGATAGGGGCTAGGACTGAAGCTTTCTTT
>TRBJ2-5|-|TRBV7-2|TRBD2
CASSASGGRETQYF
TGTGCCAGCAGCGCCAGCGGGGGTCGAGAGACCCAGTACTTC
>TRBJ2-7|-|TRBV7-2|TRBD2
CASSLLAGVDEQYF
TGTGCCAGCAGCCTACTAGCGGGGGTAGACGAGCAGTACTTC
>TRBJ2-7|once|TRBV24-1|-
CATSASRAPGSGEQYF
TGTGCCACCAGCGCCTCCCGGGCCCCCGGATCTGGGGAGCAGTACTTC
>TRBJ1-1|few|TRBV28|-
CASRPRTELKAFF
TGTGCCAGCAGACCAAGGACAGAACTGAAGGCTTTCTTT
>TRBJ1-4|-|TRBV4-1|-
CASSQVGGYEKLFF
TGCGCCAGCAGCCAAGTCGGGGGTTACGAAAAACTGTTTTTT
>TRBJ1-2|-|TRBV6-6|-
CASSEGRAYGYTF
TGTGCCAGCAGCGAGGGGCGCGCCTATGGCTACACCTTC
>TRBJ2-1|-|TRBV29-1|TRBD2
CSVDGRVPFRNEQFF
TGCAGCGTTGATGGGAGGGTCCCCTTTCGGAATGAGCAGTTCTTC